This TCR beta chain was found in a study of cytomegalovirus exposure and HLA in healthy donors. The study, taken as a whole, reports: It was reported that the classifier diagnosed cytomegalovirus status with high specificity and sensitivity in both the original and validation cohorts. Whilst most TCR sequences proved rare, a subset of public TCRs occurred across many donors. Relative to equally common others, HLA-associated TCR beta chains showed greater clonal expansion in a later analysis. Certain sequence variants were highly shared and formed a cluster, and this cluster was likely a sequencing artifact.

As to this clone: Its antigen is unidentified.

PCR involved 60 Vbeta and 13 Jbeta primers. Clones were read by immunoSEQ multiplex PCR, and TCRdb kept only the in-frame ones, dropping some. The sample consists of about 160,000 clones, roughly four fifths of them appearing once. Unmatched junction bases numbered 10, after V lost 2 bases and J lost 8 bases. Per the germline V gene, CDR1 is SSHAT and CDR2 is FNYEAQ (reference sequence). The CDR3 is made up of 16 amino acids. Source material: PBMCs. The receptor comes from a male donor in good health and CMV-seropositive. The chain employs TRBV7-7 and TRBJ2-1; 9 bases align to TRBD2. CDR3 region: CASSLRAGGPKDEQFF. CDR3 coding DNA: TGTGCCAGCAGCTTAAGGGCGGGGGGGCCAAAGGATGAGCAGTTCTTC.